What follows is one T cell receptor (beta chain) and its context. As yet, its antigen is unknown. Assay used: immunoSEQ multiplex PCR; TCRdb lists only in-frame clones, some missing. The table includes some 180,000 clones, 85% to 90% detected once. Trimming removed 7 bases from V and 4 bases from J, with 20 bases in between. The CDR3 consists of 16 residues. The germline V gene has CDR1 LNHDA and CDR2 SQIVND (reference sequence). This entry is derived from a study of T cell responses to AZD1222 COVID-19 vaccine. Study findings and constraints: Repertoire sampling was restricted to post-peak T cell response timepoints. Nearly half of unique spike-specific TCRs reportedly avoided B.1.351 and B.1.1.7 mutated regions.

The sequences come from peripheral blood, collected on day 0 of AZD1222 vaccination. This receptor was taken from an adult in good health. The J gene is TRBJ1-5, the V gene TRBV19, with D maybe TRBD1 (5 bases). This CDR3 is CASNPPEGQGNQPQHF. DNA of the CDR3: TGTGCCAGTAATCCCCCCGAGGGGCAGGGAAATCAGCCCCAGCATTTT.